This TCR beta chain was recorded in a study of a mutant IDH1 vaccine in newly diagnosed glioma. Study as a whole: Radiotherapy alone preceded vaccination by 4-6 weeks; alternatively, vaccination started with temozolomide cycles. Treated patients were approximately 60% male, approximately 38% female, mean age 40.4 years.

Profiling relied on immunoSEQ multiplex PCR, and the TCRdb table lists in-frame clones only, not all of them. Of some 59,000 clones listed, 89% were seen once; the top ten hold roughly 2.1%. Study findings and constraints: Pseudoprogression appeared independent of alterations in top peripheral clonotypes.

Time point denoted: week 11, during vaccination. A 20-mer mutant IDH1 peptide at 300 ug was injected subcutaneously with topical imiquimod. The donors had new WHO grade 3 or 4 astrocytomas; these were IDH1-mutant and ATRX-lost. Worth noting for this clone: Its antigen remains unknown.

The V end was cut by 1 base, the J end by 0 bases, with 4 bases between. Germline V lookup: CDR1 MDHEN, CDR2 SYDVKM. This CDR3 has 14 residues. The TCR sequence derives from a middle-aged man with glioma. The source was PBMCs, collected from a glioma patient whose treatment included an IDH1 peptide vaccine. The chain carries TRBV28 and TRBJ2-1; D call uncertain. As DNA, the CDR3 is TGTGCCAGCAGTTTATTGAGCTCCTACAATGAGCAGTTCTTC. It yields the protein CASSLLSSYNEQFF.